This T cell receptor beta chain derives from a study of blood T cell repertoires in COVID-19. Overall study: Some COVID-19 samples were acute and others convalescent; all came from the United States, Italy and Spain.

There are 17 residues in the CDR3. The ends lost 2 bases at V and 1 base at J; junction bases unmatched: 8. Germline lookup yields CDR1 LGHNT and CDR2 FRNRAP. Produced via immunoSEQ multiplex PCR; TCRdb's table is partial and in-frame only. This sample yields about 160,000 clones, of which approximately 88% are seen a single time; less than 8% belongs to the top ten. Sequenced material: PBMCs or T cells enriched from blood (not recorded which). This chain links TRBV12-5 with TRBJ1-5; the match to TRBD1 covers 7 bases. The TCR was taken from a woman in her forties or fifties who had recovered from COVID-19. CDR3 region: CASGLPRGGQSNQPQHF. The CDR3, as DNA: TGTGCTAGTGGTTTGCCCCGAGGGGGACAGAGCAATCAGCCCCAGCATTTT.